Following are 30 T cell receptor beta chains from one sample sequenced in a study of blood T cell repertoires in COVID-19. Produced via immunoSEQ multiplex PCR; TCRdb's table is partial and in-frame only. The sample lists roughly 91,000 clones; roughly 84% were seen once. Sequencing was performed on peripheral blood. These TCRs come from an older man with acute or convalescent COVID-19.

The genes are TRBV5-1 and TRBJ2-5; 7 nucleotides line up with TRBD2. V lost 0 bases, J lost 5 bases, and 7 bases stayed unmatched. Germline lookup yields CDR1 SGHRS and CDR2 YFSETQ. This CDR3 contains 15 residues. CDR3 residues: CASSLDGGGWETQYF. CDR3 coding DNA: TGCGCCAGCAGCTTGGACGGCGGGGGTTGGGAGACCCAGTACTTC. Full variable domain (outside the CDR3, taken from reference TRBV5-1 and TRBJ2-5): KAGVTQTPRYLIKTRGQQVTLSCSPISGHRSVSWYQQTPGQGLQFLFEYFSETQRNKGNFPGRFSGRQFSNSRSEMNVSTLELGDSALYLCASSLDGGGWETQYFGPGTRLLVL.

The chain combines TRBV5-1 with TRBJ2-7, with D possibly TRBD1 on 5 matching bases. Germline loops: CDR1 SGHRS, CDR2 YFSETQ. The CDR3 covers 13 residues. Between the trimmed V and J ends, which lost 2 bases and 1 base, there was a span of 7 bases. CDR3 region: CASSFDSSYEQYF. The CDR3 DNA follows: TGCGCCAGCAGCTTTGACAGTTCCTACGAGCAGTACTTC.

V gene TRBV5-4 combines with J gene TRBJ2-1, with a tentative D call TRBD1 (5 bases). The CDR3 is 13 amino acids. The germline CDR1 and CDR2 sequences are SGHNT and YYREEE (reference sequence). Trimming stripped 0 bases from V and 9 bases from J, with 10 bases between. The CDR3 DNA reads TGTGCCAGCAGCTTGGAAGGGGTAGGTGAGCAGTTCTTC. Amino acid sequence: CASSLEGVGEQFF.

This sequence joins TRBV19 and TRBJ1-4, with TRBD1 identical over 9 bases. Germline V gives CDR1 LNHDA, CDR2 SQIVND (reference sequence). V lost 5 bases to trimming and J lost 8 bases; unmatched junction nucleotides: 3. The CDR3 length is 13 residues. CDR3 region: CASSLGTGEKLFF. For the CDR3, the DNA is TGTGCCAGTAGTCTCGGGACAGGGGAAAAACTGTTTTTT.

The chain's CDR3 is CASSAGVWYNEQFF. DNA of the CDR3: TGTGCCAGCAGCGCCGGGGTGTGGTACAATGAGCAGTTCTTC. The rearrangement joins TRBV6-5 to TRBJ2-1, with a possible D match to TRBD2 (5 bases). Germline assignment: CDR1 MNHEY and CDR2 SVGAGI. V lost 6 bases and J lost 4, with 13 bases in between. This CDR3 region has 14 residues.

Only a few counts were recorded for this clone. This chain's CDR3 is CASSPGAGNTIYF. The CDR3 DNA follows: TGTGCCAGTAGTCCGGGAGCTGGAAACACCATATATTTT. The rearrangement links TRBV19 to TRBJ1-3; D remains ambiguous. The CDR3 has 13 residues. The V end lost 5 bases, the J end lost 2 bases, and 7 bases lay between the germline ends. The germline CDR1 and CDR2 sequences are LNHDA and SQIVND (reference sequence). Looking up the rest from reference TRBV19 and TRBJ1-3 gives the full variable domain: DGGITQSPKYLFRKEGQNVTLSCEQNLNHDAMYWYRQDPGQGLRLIYYSQIVNDFQKGDIAEGYSVSREKKESFPLTVTSAQKNPTAFYLCASSPGAGNTIYFGEGSWLTVV.

The chain links TRBV2 to TRBJ1-6; D may be TRBD1 (5 bases). V was pared by 4 bases and J by 0 bases, with 7 bases between. The CDR3 extends over 15 amino acids. CDR1 is SNHLY, CDR2 FYNNEI, per germline. The CDR3 bases are TGTGCCAGCAGTGGACAGAGCTCCTATAATTCACCCCTCCACTTT. Its protein product is CASSGQSSYNSPLHF. The entire variable domain, with the rest obtained from reference TRBV2 and TRBJ1-6, is as follows: EPEVTQTPSHQVTQMGQEVILRCVPISNHLYFYWYRQILGQKVEFLVSFYNNEISEKSEIFDDQFSVERPDGSNFTLKIRSTKLEDSAMYFCASSGQSSYNSPLHFGNGTRLTVT.

V and J are TRBV19 and TRBJ2-5, with D perhaps matching TRBD1 (6 bases). V dropped 1 base and J dropped 4 bases, with 13 bases sitting between them. Germline V lookup: CDR1 LNHDA, CDR2 SQIVND (reference sequence). This CDR3 is built from 15 residues. CDR3 sequence reads: CASSIASGTPETQYF. CDR3 coding DNA: TGTGCCAGTAGTATAGCCTCCGGGACACCAGAGACCCAGTACTTC.

The chain has TRBV7-9 and TRBJ2-7, with D possibly TRBD1 on 6 matching bases. CDR3 length: 14 residues. CDR1 SEHNR and CDR2 FQNEAQ come from the germline V gene (reference sequence). V was pared by 1 base and J by 5 bases, with 12 bases between. The CDR3 DNA reads TGTGCCAGCAGCTTAGGGGGGCAGTCACACGAGCAGTACGTC. It translates to CASSLGGQSHEQYV.

The gene calls are TRBV19 and TRBJ1-6, with TRBD1 matching over 10 bases. Germline V gene lookup returns CDR1 LNHDA and CDR2 SQIVND (reference sequence). The trim removed 7 bases at V and 5 bases at J, leaving 5 bases unmatched. CDR3 length equals 15 residues. CDR3 amino acids: CASIGGQGNNSPLHF. CDR3 nucleotides: TGTGCCAGTATCGGGGGACAGGGGAATAATTCACCCCTCCACTTT.

This clone was picked up a small number of times. V and J are TRBV11-2 and TRBJ2-1; maybe TRBD1 (6 bases). In germline, CDR1 is SGHAT, CDR2 FQNNGV. The CDR3 runs to 14 residues. V gave up 1 base and J gave up 5 bases, with 9 bases separating them. CDR3 amino acids: CASSLGGPHNEQFF. CDR3 nucleotide sequence: TGTGCCAGCAGCTTAGGGGGGCCACACAATGAGCAGTTCTTC.

The chain is built from TRBV7-8 and TRBJ2-1; a possible D gene is TRBD1 (5 bases). The CDR3 has 16 amino acids. Germline assignment: CDR1 SGHVS and CDR2 FQNEAQ. The ends were cut back, 5 bases at V and 0 bases at J, with 14 bases in the middle. For the CDR3, the DNA is TGTGCCAGCAGCCCTAGGGGCTCAAGCTCCTACAATGAGCAGTTCTTC. It codes for CASSPRGSSSYNEQFF.

The chain joins TRBV6-1 to TRBJ1-6, with D unresolved. Trimming stripped 2 bases from V and 6 bases from J, with 14 bases between. Germline CDR1 reads MNHNS; CDR2 reads SASEGT. CDR3 length: 16 residues. CDR3 DNA sequence: TGTGCCAGCAGTGAACAAGGACGGACTACTAATTCACCCCTCCACTTT. It yields the protein CASSEQGRTTNSPLHF.

V gene TRBV3-1 (or the pseudogene TRBV3-2) combines with J gene TRBJ1-2; TRBD1 is a possible D gene (5 bases). Germline CDR1 LGHDT, CDR2 YNNKEL (reference sequence). Trimming cost V 1 base and J 8 bases, with 11 bases left between them. The CDR3 loop spans 13 amino acids. The DNA for the CDR3 is TGTGCCAGCAGCCAAGCAGGGCTCGGAGGCTACACCTTC. This gives the protein CASSQAGLGGYTF.

This clone was counted a few times. This chain connects TRBV4-1 to TRBJ2-7; TRBD1 aligns across 8 bases. The V segment lost 3 bases and the J segment 4 bases; nucleotides outside the gene matches: 20. The CDR3 is made up of 19 amino acids. The germline V gene encodes CDR1 MGHRA and CDR2 YSYEKL. For the CDR3, the DNA is TGCGCCAGCAGCCAGGAATACCCTTCCAGGGACAGGAGGGGATACGAGCAGTACTTC. It specifies CASSQEYPSRDRRGYEQYF.

The CDR3 reads CASSRQRGGLNEQFF. The DNA for the CDR3 is TGTGCCAGCAGTCGACAGCGGGGGGGCTTGAATGAGCAGTTCTTC. The chain carries TRBV3-1 (or the pseudogene TRBV3-2) and TRBJ2-1; TRBD2 aligns across 10 bases. Trimming removed 6 bases from V and 7 bases from J; junction bases left unmatched: 9. There are 15 residues in the CDR3. The germline V gene encodes CDR1 LGHDT and CDR2 YNNKEL (reference sequence).

This clone was recorded a few times. The chain uses TRBV5-1 and TRBJ2-1, with 9 positions matching TRBD2. Trimming at V came to 2 bases and at J to 8 bases, leaving 5 bases not matched to a gene. The CDR3 consists of 14 residues. The V gene's germline CDR1 is SGHRS and CDR2 YFSETQ. CDR3: CASSFGTSFDEQFF. As DNA, the CDR3 is TGCGCCAGCAGCTTCGGGACTAGCTTCGATGAGCAGTTCTTC. Complete variable domain (other parts from reference TRBV5-1 and TRBJ2-1): KAGVTQTPRYLIKTRGQQVTLSCSPISGHRSVSWYQQTPGQGLQFLFEYFSETQRNKGNFPGRFSGRQFSNSRSEMNVSTLELGDSALYLCASSFGTSFDEQFFGPGTRLTVL.

This rearrangement joins TRBV4-1 to TRBJ1-2; maybe TRBD1 (6 bases). V gave up 0 bases and J gave up 3 bases, with 11 bases separating them. Germline assignment: CDR1 MGHRA and CDR2 YSYEKL. The CDR3 totals 15 residues. CDR3 DNA: TGCGCCAGCAGCCAAGATGGGGCAGGGGACTATGGCTACACCTTC. It yields the protein CASSQDGAGDYGYTF.

The chain recombines TRBV4-1 with TRBJ2-4; TRBD2 aligns across 13 bases. Germline values: CDR1 MGHRA, CDR2 YSYEKL. Trimming at V came to 3 bases and at J to 6 bases, leaving 5 bases not matched to a gene. The CDR3 contains 16 residues. The CDR3 protein is CASSQRWTSGGNIQYF. The CDR3 nucleotides read TGCGCCAGCAGCCAGAGATGGACTAGCGGGGGAAACATTCAGTACTTC.

The V call is TRBV15, the J call TRBJ1-2; the D is unclear. Trimming shortened V by 0 bases and J by 8 bases, and 19 bases separated the two germline ends. This CDR3 has 16 residues. CDR1 and CDR2 from the germline V gene are LNHNV and YYDKDF (reference sequence). CDR3 sequence (DNA): TGTGCCACCAGCAGAGATTCCTTGGACTGGGCGGGGGGCTACACCTTC. Translated, it gives CATSRDSLDWAGGYTF.

By share of the sample, this clone is large. This rearrangement joins TRBV2 to TRBJ1-2; weak D call: TRBD1 (6 bases). Germline CDR1 reads SNHLY; CDR2 reads FYNNEI. Trimming removed 3 bases from V and 3 bases from J, with 8 bases in between. This CDR3 region has 13 residues. The CDR3 protein is CASSDRTDYGYTF. The CDR3 DNA reads as TGTGCCAGCAGTGACAGGACAGACTATGGCTACACCTTC.

V is TRBV4-1 and J is TRBJ1-2; D is unclear. The germline gives CDR1 MGHRA, CDR2 YSYEKL. The CDR3 extends over 14 amino acids. The ends were cut back, 4 bases at V and 0 bases at J, with 9 bases in the middle. CDR3 nucleotide sequence: TGCGCCAGCAGCCCCCCCTATTCTAACTATGGCTACACCTTC. It translates to CASSPPYSNYGYTF.

The chain combines TRBV5-5 with TRBJ2-7; D is unresolved. The V end lost 4 bases, the J end lost 0 bases, and 11 bases lay between the germline ends. Looked up from germline, CDR1 is SGHKS and CDR2 is YYEKEE (reference sequence). This CDR3 contains 14 residues. The CDR3 spells CASSAHHSSYEQYV. The CDR3 nucleotides read TGTGCCAGCAGCGCCCATCATAGCTCCTACGAGCAGTACGTC.

This chain joins TRBV19 and TRBJ1-5, with D perhaps TRBD1 (5 bases). The CDR3 totals 16 residues. The V end lost 7 bases, the J end lost 0 bases, and 16 bases lay between the germline ends. From germline, CDR1 is LNHDA and CDR2 SQIVND (reference sequence). The CDR3 DNA sequence: TGTGCCAGTATTCCGGACACCGGTCGTAGCAATCAGCCCCAGCATTTT. The encoded protein is CASIPDTGRSNQPQHF. Drawing the rest from reference TRBV19 and TRBJ1-5, the complete variable domain is DGGITQSPKYLFRKEGQNVTLSCEQNLNHDAMYWYRQDPGQGLRLIYYSQIVNDFQKGDIAEGYSVSREKKESFPLTVTSAQKNPTAFYLCASIPDTGRSNQPQHFGDGTRLSIL.

This clone was detected only once. The genes are TRBV28 and TRBJ1-1; 10 bases match TRBD1. Germline lookup yields CDR1 MDHEN and CDR2 SYDVKM. V shed 10 bases and J 5 bases; nucleotides not matched to a gene: 13. The CDR3 consists of 15 residues. The CDR3 DNA reads as TGTGCCACCACTGGGACAGGGGACGTTCGGACTGAAGCTTTCTTT. Translating gives CATTGTGDVRTEAFF.

This chain connects TRBV15 to TRBJ1-5; no definite D call. The germline V and J ends were trimmed by 5 bases and 9 bases, with 14 bases remaining between them. The CDR3 is made up of 13 amino acids. Germline V gives CDR1 LNHNV, CDR2 YYDKDF (reference sequence). Here the CDR3 DNA reads TGTGCCACCAGCTCCCTGACTCGGTGGCCCCAGCATTTT. It is translated as CATSSLTRWPQHF. The full variable domain, completed using reference TRBV15 and TRBJ1-5, is DAMVIQNPRYQVTQFGKPVTLSCSQTLNHNVMYWYQQKSSQAPKLLFHYYDKDFNNEADTPDNFQSRRPNTSFCFLDIRSPGLGDTAMYLCATSSLTRWPQHFGDGTRLSIL.

The chain employs TRBV7-9 and TRBJ1-1, with D unclear. V dropped 3 bases and J dropped 2 bases, with 4 bases sitting between them. There are 12 residues in the CDR3. CDR1 and CDR2 (germline): SEHNR, FQNEAQ (reference sequence). The chain's CDR3 is CASSFVNTEAFF. The CDR3 coding sequence is TGTGCCAGCAGCTTCGTCAACACTGAAGCTTTCTTT.

The chain recombines TRBV3-1 (or the pseudogene TRBV3-2) with TRBJ1-2, with 7 bases fitting TRBD1. With 0 bases clipped from V and 6 bases from J, the junction kept 10 bases outside the gene matches. Germline V gene lookup returns CDR1 LGHDT and CDR2 YNNKEL (reference sequence). The CDR3 covers 16 residues. Here the CDR3 reads CASSQDWAGGVDGYTF. The CDR3 DNA is TGTGCCAGCAGCCAAGATTGGGCAGGGGGAGTCGATGGCTACACCTTC.

The chain couples TRBV28 to TRBJ1-2; 9 nucleotides match TRBD1. CDR3 length equals 14 residues. The V gene end was trimmed by 5 bases and the J gene end by 6 bases; junction bases not matched to a gene: 7. Germline V CDR1 and CDR2: MDHEN, SYDVKM. CDR3 bases: TGTGCCAGCAGTGTACAGGGGGCAGACGATGGCTACACCTTC. Encoded protein: CASSVQGADDGYTF.

The chain couples TRBV11-2 to TRBJ2-2; 11 bases line up with TRBD2. CDR3 length: 15 amino acids. The germline CDR1 and CDR2 sequences are SGHAT and FQNNGV. V was pared by 2 bases and J by 4 bases, with 0 bases of the junction left unmatched. The CDR3 protein is CASSLLAGGTGELFF. CDR3 nucleotide sequence: TGTGCCAGCAGCTTACTAGCGGGGGGCACCGGGGAGCTGTTTTTT.